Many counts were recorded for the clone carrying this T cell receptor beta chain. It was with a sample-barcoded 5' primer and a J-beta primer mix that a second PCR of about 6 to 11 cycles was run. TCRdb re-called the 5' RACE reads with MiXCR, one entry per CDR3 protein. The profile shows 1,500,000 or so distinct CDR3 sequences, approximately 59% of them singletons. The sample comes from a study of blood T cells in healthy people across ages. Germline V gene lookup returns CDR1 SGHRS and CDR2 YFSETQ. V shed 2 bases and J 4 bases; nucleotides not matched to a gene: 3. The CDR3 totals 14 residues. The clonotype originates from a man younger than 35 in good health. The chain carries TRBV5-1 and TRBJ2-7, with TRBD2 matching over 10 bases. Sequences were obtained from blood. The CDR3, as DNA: TGCGCCAGCAGCTTCTCTAGCGGGAGTTACGAGCAGTACTTC. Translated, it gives CASSFSSGSYEQYF.